The rows below give T cell receptor beta chains drawn from one sample of a study of OX40 agonist ivuxolimab in advanced cancers. Data came from immunoSEQ multiplex PCR; TCRdb stores just in-frame clones and leaves some out. The profile covers 9,300 or so clones, with about 66% appearing a single time and roughly a quarter taken by the ten largest. Sequencing was performed on CD4+ or CD8+ T cells sorted from blood, taken in a trial of the OX40 agonist ivuxolimab. All receptors come from an adult with an advanced solid tumor such as melanoma, head and neck, liver or kidney cancer. CDR3s include the opening cysteine and the closing phenylalanine or tryptophan. Each record gives: clone size, D gene, V gene, J gene, CDR3 protein, CDR3 DNA. The D gene is left open where the match is weak. Size is stated for part of the rows, as once, few or many counts, or as a class when the clone is expanded.

.	TRBD1	TRBV9	TRBJ1-1	CASSPEGGTGYTVEAFF	TGTGCCAGCAGCCCAGAAGGGGGGACAGGGTATACTGTTGAAGCTTTCTTT
.	.	TRBV6-5	TRBJ2-2	CASSYVGGDTGELFF	TGTGCCAGCAGTTACGTTGGAGGGGACACCGGGGAGCTGTTTTTT
.	.	TRBV13	TRBJ1-1	CASSLTAHTEAFF	TGTGCCAGCAGCCTGACAGCGCACACTGAAGCTTTCTTT
medium-sized	.	TRBV19	TRBJ2-2	CASSSWENTGELFF	TGTGCCAGTAGCTCGTGGGAGAACACCGGGGAGCTGTTTTTT
.	.	TRBV4-3	TRBJ1-2	CASSQVQGLTNYGYTF	TGCGCCAGCAGCCAGGTTCAGGGATTGACTAACTATGGCTACACCTTC
.	.	TRBV28	TRBJ2-3	CASSGAASTDTQYF	TGTGCCAGCAGTGGAGCAGCCAGCACAGATACGCAGTATTTT
.	.	TRBV13	TRBJ2-7	CASSLGTRGYEQYF	TGTGCCAGCAGCTTAGGGACACGGGGGTACGAGCAGTACTTC
.	TRBD1	TRBV6-5	TRBJ1-2	CASSYAGGYYGYTF	TGTGCCAGCAGTTACGCAGGGGGCTACTATGGCTACACCTTC
.	TRBD1	TRBV28	TRBJ1-5	CASSSWDRGSNQPQHF	TGTGCCAGCAGTTCTTGGGACAGGGGGAGCAATCAGCCCCAGCATTTT
few	TRBD2	TRBV9	TRBJ2-7	CASSDSGRAYEQYF	TGTGCCAGCAGCGATAGCGGGAGGGCCTACGAGCAGTACTTC
.	TRBD2	TRBV13	TRBJ2-3	CASSLGLAGEADTQYF	TGTGCCAGCAGCTTAGGCCTAGCGGGAGAAGCAGATACGCAGTATTTT
.	TRBD2	TRBV4-1	TRBJ2-3	CASSQWTSGSTDTQYF	TGCGCCAGCAGCCAATGGACTAGCGGGAGCACAGATACGCAGTATTTT
.	TRBD1	TRBV4-1	TRBJ2-4	CASSTRTGLGKNIQYF	TGCGCCAGCAGCACTCGGACAGGGTTGGGGAAAAACATTCAGTACTTC
.	.	TRBV6-5	TRBJ1-2	CASTPSRGYTF	TGTGCCAGCACCCCCTCGCGCGGCTACACCTTC
.	.	TRBV30	TRBJ1-2	CAWRWGSEGYTF	TGTGCCTGGAGATGGGGAAGCGAAGGCTACACCTTC
.	.	TRBV4-1	TRBJ2-1	CASSQSDMREQFF	TGCGCCAGCAGCCAATCCGATATGAGGGAGCAGTTCTTC
once	TRBD1	TRBV28	TRBJ2-7	CASRATGVVEQYF	TGTGCCAGCAGGGCGACAGGGGTGGTAGAGCAGTACTTC
.	TRBD1	TRBV11-2	TRBJ2-7	CASSFGQGYEQYF	TGTGCCAGCAGCTTTGGACAGGGCTACGAGCAGTACTTC
.	.	TRBV27	TRBJ2-1	CASSLRLSSYNEQFF	TGTGCCAGCAGTTTAAGACTCAGCTCCTACAATGAGCAGTTCTTC
.	.	TRBV28	TRBJ2-1	CASSLTDEQFF	TGTGCCAGCAGTTTAACCGATGAGCAGTTCTTC
.	.	TRBV6-6	TRBJ2-3	CASSQFAGDTQYF	TGTGCCAGCAGTCAATTCGCTGGCGATACGCAGTATTTT
.	.	TRBV7-9	TRBJ2-7	CASGPKGQALYEQYF	TGTGCCAGCGGCCCCAAAGGGCAGGCCCTCTACGAGCAGTACTTC
.	TRBD2	TRBV6-5	TRBJ2-1	CASSYVAGLDNEQFF	TGTGCCAGCAGTTACGTAGCGGGATTGGACAATGAGCAGTTCTTC
few	.	TRBV19	TRBJ2-7	CASTAGGDEQYF	TGTGCCAGTACGGCAGGGGGGGACGAGCAGTACTTC
.	.	TRBV5-1	TRBJ2-7	CASSWVVGGSYEQYF	TGCGCCAGCAGCTGGGTAGTTGGGGGCTCCTACGAGCAGTACTTC
.	.	TRBV27	TRBJ1-1	CASSLGSFGTEAFF	TGTGCCAGCAGTTTAGGGTCCTTCGGGACTGAAGCTTTCTTT
.	TRBD1	TRBV19	TRBJ1-1	CASSTQKTGLTEAFF	TGTGCCAGTAGTACACAAAAGACAGGGCTCACTGAAGCTTTCTTT
few	.	TRBV7-6	TRBJ2-1	CASSGGASNEQFF	TGTGCCAGCAGCGGGGGGGCCTCCAATGAGCAGTTCTTC
.	.	TRBV9	TRBJ1-6	CASSEGPAGESPLHF	TGTGCCAGCAGCGAGGGACCGGCGGGGGAGTCACCCCTCCACTTT
.	.	TRBV7-8	TRBJ1-3	CASSLGSSGNTIYF	TGTGCCAGCAGCTTAGGGAGCTCTGGAAACACCATATATTTT
.	TRBD2	TRBV9	TRBJ2-1	CASSLPRGTSGGPTSYNEQFF	TGTGCCAGCAGCCTCCCCCGAGGGACTAGCGGGGGCCCGACCTCCTACAATGAGCAGTTCTTC
.	.	TRBV6-5	TRBJ1-6	CASSSDHNSNSPLHF	TGTGCCAGCAGTTCCGATCACAACTCTAATTCACCCCTCCACTTT
.	TRBD2	TRBV4-2	TRBJ2-1	CASSQALAGDVSEQFF	TGTGCCAGCAGCCAAGCCCTAGCGGGAGACGTCAGTGAGCAGTTCTTC
.	.	TRBV5-6	TRBJ2-7	CASSFELFYEQYF	TGTGCCAGCAGCTTTGAACTTTTCTACGAGCAGTACTTC
.	.	TRBV30	TRBJ2-7	CAWSASGDEQYF	TGTGCCTGGAGTGCCTCCGGGGACGAGCAGTACTTC
.	TRBD1	TRBV2	TRBJ2-3	CASSPRDRISWTQYF	TGTGCCAGCAGTCCCCGGGACAGGATCTCTTGGACGCAGTATTTT
.	.	TRBV29-1	TRBJ1-4	CSVVLGDEKLFF	TGCAGCGTTGTTCTAGGGGACGAAAAACTGTTTTTT
.	.	TRBV7-9	TRBJ2-3	CASISVTGNTDTQYF	TGTGCCAGCATCTCGGTTACTGGAAACACAGATACGCAGTATTTT
medium-sized	TRBD2	TRBV15	TRBJ2-3	CATSGSRGTDTQYF	TGTGCCACCAGCGGTTCGCGGGGGACAGATACGCAGTATTTT
.	.	TRBV29-1	TRBJ2-7	CSGDDSYEQYF	TGCAGCGGGGACGACTCCTACGAGCAGTACTTC
few	TRBD1	TRBV10-3	TRBJ2-7	CAISDKSAGGNEQYF	TGTGCCATCAGTGATAAGTCGGCAGGGGGCAACGAGCAGTACTTC
.	.	TRBV6-1	TRBJ2-3	CASSERRRGRPSTDTQYF	TGTGCCAGCAGTGAAAGGCGGCGGGGGCGACCTAGCACAGATACGCAGTATTTT
.	.	TRBV4-3	TRBJ2-7	CASTHRRDNYEQYF	TGCGCCAGCACCCACCGGAGAGATAACTACGAGCAGTACTTC
.	TRBD2	TRBV6-5	TRBJ2-3	CASSPSPGEGDTQYF	TGTGCCAGCAGTCCTTCTCCGGGGGAGGGAGATACGCAGTATTTT
.	.	TRBV4-1	TRBJ1-1	CASSQSPRGFTEAFF	TGCGCCAGCAGCCAATCCCCCAGGGGTTTCACTGAAGCTTTCTTT
.	.	TRBV7-9	TRBJ2-1	CASSLAPDNEQFF	TGTGCCAGCAGCTTAGCCCCCGACAATGAGCAGTTCTTC
.	.	TRBV25-1	TRBJ2-3	CASSIGGTLKLTDTQYF	TGTGCCAGCAGTATAGGCGGGACTCTTAAACTCACAGATACGCAGTATTTT
.	TRBD1	TRBV18	TRBJ2-5	CASSADGTGGNFEETQYF	TGTGCCAGCTCAGCTGACGGGACAGGGGGCAATTTTGAAGAGACCCAGTACTTC